This T cell receptor beta chain is from a study of shared clonotypes between healthy human individuals. This clone is a singleton in its sample. The antigen remains undetermined. The CDR3 is 17 residues long. Deep was the level used in running the assay. Each cell subset's genomic DNA was divided evenly among several immunoSEQ plates. The assay was immunoSEQ multiplex PCR, and TCRdb's table has in-frame clones only and misses some. The sample shows roughly 640,000 clones, almost 97% of them seen only once. The study's findings and limits: Relative to clonotypes present in all four donors, those not shared had lower generation probabilities.

This rearrangement joins TRBV1 to TRBJ2-4; the table's D call TRBD2 went unverified against the DNA. TRBV1 is an annotated pseudogene. The receptor was derived from a woman in her 30s in good health. The material sequenced was naive CD4+ T cells sorted from blood. Subset defined: CD45RA+ positively selected. The CDR3 sequence is CTSSPHCRGIAKNIQYF. CDR3 in DNA: TGCACCAGCAGCCCTCACTGCCGCGGGATAGCCAAAAACATTCAGTACTTC.